This record covers a single T cell receptor (beta chain). What it binds is not known. The sample belongs to a study of blood T cells in healthy people across ages. Findings of the study overall: Diversity estimated from one million T cells was considered an underestimate.

The CDR3 extends over 11 amino acids. Per the germline V gene, CDR1 is KGHSH and CDR2 is LQKENI. V lost 4 bases, J lost 6 bases, and 5 bases lay in between. In terms of origin and age, donors were healthy Caucasian individuals from Russia aged 6 to 90. Together with a sample-barcoded 5' primer, a J-beta primer mix was included in a second PCR lasting roughly 6 to 12 cycles. TCRdb redid the calling of the 5' RACE reads with MiXCR, one entry per CDR3 protein. The sample carries almost 1 million distinct CDR3 sequences, roughly 47% recorded once. Sequenced material: blood. This chain joins TRBV18 and TRBJ2-3; D remains unclear. This sequence was found in a woman aged 55-69 years in good health. The CDR3 nucleotides read TGTGCCAGCTCACAGATGGATACGCAGTATTTT. Translated: CASSQMDTQYF.